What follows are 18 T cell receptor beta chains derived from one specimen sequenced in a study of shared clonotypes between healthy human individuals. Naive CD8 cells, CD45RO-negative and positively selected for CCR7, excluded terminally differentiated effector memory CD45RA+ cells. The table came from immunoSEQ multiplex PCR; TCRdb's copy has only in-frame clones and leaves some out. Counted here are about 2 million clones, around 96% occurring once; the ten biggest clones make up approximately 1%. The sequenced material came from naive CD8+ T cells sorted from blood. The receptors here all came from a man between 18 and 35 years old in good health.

Written as DNA, the CDR3 is TGCAGTGCCCCGGGGGGGAATGGCTACACCTTC. Protein product: CSAPGGNGYTF. The J gene is TRBJ1-2, the V gene TRBV20-1; the D gene is possibly TRBD1 (5 bases). The CDR3 is 11 amino acids. V was shortened by 6 bases and J by 6 bases, with 11 bases between the two germline ends. Germline assignment: CDR1 DFQATT and CDR2 SNEGSKA (reference sequence).

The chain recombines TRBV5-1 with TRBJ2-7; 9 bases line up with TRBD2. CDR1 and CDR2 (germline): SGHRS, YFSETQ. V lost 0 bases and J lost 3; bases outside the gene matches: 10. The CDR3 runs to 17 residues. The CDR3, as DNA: TGCGCCAGCAGCTTGGCCGTAATAGCGGGGGCCGGCTACGAGCAGTACTTC. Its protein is CASSLAVIAGAGYEQYF.

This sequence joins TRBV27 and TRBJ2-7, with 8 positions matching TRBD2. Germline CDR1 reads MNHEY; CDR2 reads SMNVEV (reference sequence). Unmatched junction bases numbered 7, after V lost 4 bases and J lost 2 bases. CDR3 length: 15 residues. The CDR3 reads CASSSTGTSPYEQYF. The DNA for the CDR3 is TGTGCCAGCAGTTCGACCGGGACTAGTCCCTACGAGCAGTACTTC.

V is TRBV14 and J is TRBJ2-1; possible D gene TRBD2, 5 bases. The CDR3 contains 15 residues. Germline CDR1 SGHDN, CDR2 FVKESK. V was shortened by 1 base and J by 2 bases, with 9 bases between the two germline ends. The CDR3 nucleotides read TGTGCCAGCAGCCAAGGGACTGCTCCCTACAATGAGCAGTTCTTC. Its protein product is CASSQGTAPYNEQFF.

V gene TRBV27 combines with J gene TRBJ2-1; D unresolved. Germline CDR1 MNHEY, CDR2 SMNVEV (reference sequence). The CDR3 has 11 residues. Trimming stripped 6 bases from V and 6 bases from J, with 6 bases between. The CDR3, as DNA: TGTGCCAGCAGCCGCAGCAATGAGCAGTTCTTC. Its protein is CASSRSNEQFF.

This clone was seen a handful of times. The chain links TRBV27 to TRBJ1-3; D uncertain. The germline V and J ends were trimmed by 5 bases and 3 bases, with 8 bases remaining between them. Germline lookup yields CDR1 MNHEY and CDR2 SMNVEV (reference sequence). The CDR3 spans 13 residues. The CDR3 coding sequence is TGTGCCAGCAGTGGTGACGGTGGAAACACCATATATTTT. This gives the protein CASSGDGGNTIYF.

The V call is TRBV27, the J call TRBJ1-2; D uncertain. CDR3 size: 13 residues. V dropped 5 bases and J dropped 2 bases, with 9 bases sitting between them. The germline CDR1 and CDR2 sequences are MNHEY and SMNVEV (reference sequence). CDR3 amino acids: CASSITRNYGYTF. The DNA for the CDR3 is TGTGCCAGCAGTATTACACGAAACTATGGCTACACCTTC.

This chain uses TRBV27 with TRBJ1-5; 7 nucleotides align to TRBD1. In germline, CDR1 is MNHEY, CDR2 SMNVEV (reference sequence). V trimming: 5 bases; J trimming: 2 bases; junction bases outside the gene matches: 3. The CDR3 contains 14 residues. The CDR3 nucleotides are TGTGCCAGCAGTGTAGGGGGCGGCAATCAGCCCCAGCATTTT. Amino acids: CASSVGGGNQPQHF.

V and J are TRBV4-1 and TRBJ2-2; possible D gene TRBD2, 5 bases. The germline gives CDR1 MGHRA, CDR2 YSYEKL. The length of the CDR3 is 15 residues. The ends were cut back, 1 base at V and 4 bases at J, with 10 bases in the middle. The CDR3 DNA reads TGCGCCAGCAGCCAAGTGAGGGAGCGCACCGGGGAGCTGTTTTTT. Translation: CASSQVRERTGELFF.

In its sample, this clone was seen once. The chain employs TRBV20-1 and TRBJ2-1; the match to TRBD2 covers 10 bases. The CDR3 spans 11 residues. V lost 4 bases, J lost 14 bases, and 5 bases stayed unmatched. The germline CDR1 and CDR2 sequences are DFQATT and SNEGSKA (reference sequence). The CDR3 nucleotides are TGCAGTGCTACCACCGGGACTAGCGAGTTCTTC. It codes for CSATTGTSEFF.

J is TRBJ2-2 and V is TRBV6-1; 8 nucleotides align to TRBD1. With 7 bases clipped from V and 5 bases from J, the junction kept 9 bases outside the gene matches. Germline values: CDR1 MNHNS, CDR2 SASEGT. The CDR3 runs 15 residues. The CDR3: CASKGSGGGTGELFF. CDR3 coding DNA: TGTGCCAGCAAAGGGTCAGGGGGCGGTACCGGGGAGCTGTTTTTT.

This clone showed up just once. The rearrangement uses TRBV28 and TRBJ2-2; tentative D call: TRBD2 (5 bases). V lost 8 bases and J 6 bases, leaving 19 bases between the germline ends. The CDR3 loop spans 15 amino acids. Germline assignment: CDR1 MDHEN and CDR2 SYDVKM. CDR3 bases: TGTGCCAGCGCACTCGGGGAAGGGAGTTCCGGGGAGCTGTTTTTT. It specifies CASALGEGSSGELFF.

The CDR3 protein is CASSLMADNEQFF. Here the CDR3 DNA reads TGTGCCAGCAGCTTAATGGCCGATAATGAGCAGTTCTTC. The chain carries TRBV7-3 and TRBJ2-1, with D unresolved. V was cut by 1 base and J by 7 bases, with 8 bases left in between. Germline V CDR1 and CDR2: SGHTA, FQGTGA. The CDR3 length is 13 residues.

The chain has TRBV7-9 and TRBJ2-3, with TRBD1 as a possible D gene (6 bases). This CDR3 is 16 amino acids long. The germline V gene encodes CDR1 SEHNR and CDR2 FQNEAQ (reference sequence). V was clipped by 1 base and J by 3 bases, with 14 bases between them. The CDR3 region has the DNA TGTGCCAGCAGCTTAGTCATCGGGACATCGACAGATACGCAGTATTTT. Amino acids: CASSLVIGTSTDTQYF.

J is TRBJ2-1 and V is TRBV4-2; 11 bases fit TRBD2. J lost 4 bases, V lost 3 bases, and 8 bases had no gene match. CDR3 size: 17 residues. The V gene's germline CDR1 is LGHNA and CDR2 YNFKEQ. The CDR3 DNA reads TGTGCCAGCAGCCACAGAACTAGCGGGAGTAATTACAATGAGCAGTTCTTC. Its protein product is CASSHRTSGSNYNEQFF.

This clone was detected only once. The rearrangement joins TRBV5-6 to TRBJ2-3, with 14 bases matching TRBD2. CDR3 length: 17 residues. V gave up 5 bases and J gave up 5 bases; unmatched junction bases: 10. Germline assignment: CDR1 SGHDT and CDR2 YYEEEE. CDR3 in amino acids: CASRRLAGGPDIDTQYF. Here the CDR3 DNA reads TGTGCCAGCAGGCGACTAGCGGGAGGGCCGGATATAGATACGCAGTATTTT.

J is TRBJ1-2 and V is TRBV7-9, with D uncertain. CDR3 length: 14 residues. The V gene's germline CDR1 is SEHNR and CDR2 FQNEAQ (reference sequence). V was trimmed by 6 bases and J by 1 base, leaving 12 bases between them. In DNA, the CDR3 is TGTGCCAGCAGTCACGACACGTTTAACTATGGCTACACCTTC. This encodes CASSHDTFNYGYTF.

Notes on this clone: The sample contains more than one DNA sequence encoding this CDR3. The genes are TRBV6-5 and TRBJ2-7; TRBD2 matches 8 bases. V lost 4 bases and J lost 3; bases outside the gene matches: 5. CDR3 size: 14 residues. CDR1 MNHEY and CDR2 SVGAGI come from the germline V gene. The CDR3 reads CASSSGGPGYEQYF. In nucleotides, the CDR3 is TGTGCCAGCAGTTCGGGAGGGCCCGGCTACGAGCAGTACTTC.